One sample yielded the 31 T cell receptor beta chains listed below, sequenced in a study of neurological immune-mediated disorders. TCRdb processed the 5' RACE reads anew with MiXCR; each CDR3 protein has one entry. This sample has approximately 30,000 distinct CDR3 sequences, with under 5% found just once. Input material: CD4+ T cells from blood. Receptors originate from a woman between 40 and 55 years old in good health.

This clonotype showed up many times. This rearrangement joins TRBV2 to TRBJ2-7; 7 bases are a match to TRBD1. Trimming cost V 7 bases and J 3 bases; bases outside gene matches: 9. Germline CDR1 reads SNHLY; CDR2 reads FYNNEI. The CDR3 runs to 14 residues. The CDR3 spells CASKLWQGVYEQYF. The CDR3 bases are TGTGCCAGCAAGCTTTGGCAGGGGGTCTACGAGCAGTACTTC.

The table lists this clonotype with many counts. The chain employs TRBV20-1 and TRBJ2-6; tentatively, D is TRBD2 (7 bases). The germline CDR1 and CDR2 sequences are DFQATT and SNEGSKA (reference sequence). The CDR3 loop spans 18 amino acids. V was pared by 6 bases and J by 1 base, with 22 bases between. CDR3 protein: CSAPRGAGAYSGANVLTF. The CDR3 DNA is TGCAGTGCGCCTCGGGGGGCGGGCGCCTATTCTGGGGCCAACGTCCTGACTTTC.

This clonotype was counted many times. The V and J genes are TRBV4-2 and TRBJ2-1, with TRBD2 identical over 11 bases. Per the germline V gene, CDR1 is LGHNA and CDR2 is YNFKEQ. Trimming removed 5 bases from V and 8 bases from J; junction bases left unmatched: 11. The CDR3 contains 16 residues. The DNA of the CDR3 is TGTGCCAGCAGCAGAACGACTAGCGGGATTGGGGATGAGCAGTTCTTC. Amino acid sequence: CASSRTTSGIGDEQFF.

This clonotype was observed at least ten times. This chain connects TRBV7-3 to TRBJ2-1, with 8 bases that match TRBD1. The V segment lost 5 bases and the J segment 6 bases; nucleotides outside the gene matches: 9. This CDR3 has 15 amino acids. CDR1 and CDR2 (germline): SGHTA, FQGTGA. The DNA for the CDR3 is TGTGCCAGCAGCGTGACAGGGGCTCTCGCCAATGAGCAGTTCTTC. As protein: CASSVTGALANEQFF.

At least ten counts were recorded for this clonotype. The CDR3 loop reads CASRRTRNTGELFF. The CDR3 DNA sequence: TGTGCCAGCAGGCGGACTAGAAACACCGGGGAGCTGTTTTTT. The V call is TRBV6-5, the J call TRBJ2-2; 7 bases match TRBD2. Germline V gene data show CDR1 as MNHEY and CDR2 as SVGAGI. The ends lost 6 bases at V and 2 bases at J; junction bases unmatched: 3. CDR3 size: 14 residues.

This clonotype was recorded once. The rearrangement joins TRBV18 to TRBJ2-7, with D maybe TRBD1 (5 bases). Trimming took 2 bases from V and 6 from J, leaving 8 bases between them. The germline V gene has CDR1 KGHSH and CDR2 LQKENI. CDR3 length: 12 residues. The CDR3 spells CASSPVDTEQYF. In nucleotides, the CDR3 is TGTGCCAGCTCACCAGTGGACACCGAGCAGTACTTC.

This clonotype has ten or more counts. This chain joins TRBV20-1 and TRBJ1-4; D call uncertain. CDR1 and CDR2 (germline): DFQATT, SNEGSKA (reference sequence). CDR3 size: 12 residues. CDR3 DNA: TGCAGCTCAAGCCCCTCTAATGAAAAACTGTTTTTT. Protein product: CSSSPSNEKLFF.

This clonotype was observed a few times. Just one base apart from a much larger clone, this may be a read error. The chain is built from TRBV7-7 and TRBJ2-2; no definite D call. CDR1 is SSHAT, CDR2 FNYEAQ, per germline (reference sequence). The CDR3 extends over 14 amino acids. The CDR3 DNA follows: TGTGCTAGCAGAGCTACATGGAACACCGGGGAGCTGTTTTTT. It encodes CASRATWNTGELFF. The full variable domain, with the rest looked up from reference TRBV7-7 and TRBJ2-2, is GAGVSQSPRYKVTKRGQDVTLRCDPISSHATLYWYQQALGQGPEFLTYFNYEAQPDKSGLPSDRFSAERPEGSISTLTIQRTEQRDSAMYRCASRATWNTGELFFGEGSRLTVL.

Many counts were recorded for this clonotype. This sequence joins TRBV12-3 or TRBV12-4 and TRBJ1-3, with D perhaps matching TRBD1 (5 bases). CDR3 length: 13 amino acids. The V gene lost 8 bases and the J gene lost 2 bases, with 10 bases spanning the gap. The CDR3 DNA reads TGTGCCAGCGCAGGGAATGCTGGAAACACCATATATTTT. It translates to CASAGNAGNTIYF.

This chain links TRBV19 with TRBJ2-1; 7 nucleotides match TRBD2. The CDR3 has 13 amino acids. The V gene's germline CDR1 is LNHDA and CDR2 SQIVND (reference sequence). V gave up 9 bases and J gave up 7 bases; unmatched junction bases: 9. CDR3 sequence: CASENWGGNEQFF. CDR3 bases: TGTGCCAGCGAAAACTGGGGGGGGAATGAGCAGTTCTTC.

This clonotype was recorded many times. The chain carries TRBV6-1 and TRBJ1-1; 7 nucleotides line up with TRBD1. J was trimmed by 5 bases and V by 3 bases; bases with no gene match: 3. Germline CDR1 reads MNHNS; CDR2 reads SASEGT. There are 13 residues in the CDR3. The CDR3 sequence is CASSETQGTEAFF. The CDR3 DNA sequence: TGTGCCAGCAGTGAGACACAGGGGACTGAAGCTTTCTTT.

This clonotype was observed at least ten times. CDR3 region: CASRDKLNTEAFF. CDR3 nucleotides: TGCGCCAGCAGGGACAAACTGAACACTGAAGCTTTCTTT. This chain links TRBV5-1 with TRBJ1-1; D perhaps matches TRBD1 (5 bases). There are 13 residues in the CDR3. Germline values: CDR1 SGHRS, CDR2 YFSETQ. Trimming removed 5 bases at V and 0 bases at J, with 8 bases between.

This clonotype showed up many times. This CDR3 reads CSARGGGLRYGYTF. The CDR3, as DNA: TGCAGTGCTCGGGGGGGGGGACTTCGATATGGCTACACCTTC. The chain combines TRBV20-1 with TRBJ1-2; tentative D call: TRBD1 (5 bases). The V end lost 5 bases, the J end lost 5 bases, and 18 bases lay between the germline ends. There are 14 residues in the CDR3. The germline CDR1 and CDR2 sequences are DFQATT and SNEGSKA (reference sequence).

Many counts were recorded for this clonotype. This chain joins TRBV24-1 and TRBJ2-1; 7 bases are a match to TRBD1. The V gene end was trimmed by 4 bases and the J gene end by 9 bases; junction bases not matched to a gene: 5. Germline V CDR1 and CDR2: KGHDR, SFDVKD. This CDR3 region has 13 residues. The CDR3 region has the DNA TGTGCCACCAGTGACCAGAACAGGGGTGAGCAGTTCTTC. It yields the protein CATSDQNRGEQFF.

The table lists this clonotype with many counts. The DNA for the CDR3 is TGTGCCAGCTCACCATCCGACAATCAGCCCCAGCATTTT. Protein product: CASSPSDNQPQHF. The V call is TRBV18, the J call TRBJ1-5; D is unresolved. V lost 2 bases to trimming and J lost 3 bases, with 5 bases between them. The CDR3 is 13 amino acids. Germline assignment: CDR1 KGHSH and CDR2 LQKENI.

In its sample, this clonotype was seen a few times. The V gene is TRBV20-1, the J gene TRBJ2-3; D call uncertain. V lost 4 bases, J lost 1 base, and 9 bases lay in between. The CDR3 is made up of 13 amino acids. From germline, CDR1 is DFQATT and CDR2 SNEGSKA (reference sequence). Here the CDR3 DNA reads TGCAGTGCTATGGGTGCCGGCACAGATACGCAGTATTTT. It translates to CSAMGAGTDTQYF.

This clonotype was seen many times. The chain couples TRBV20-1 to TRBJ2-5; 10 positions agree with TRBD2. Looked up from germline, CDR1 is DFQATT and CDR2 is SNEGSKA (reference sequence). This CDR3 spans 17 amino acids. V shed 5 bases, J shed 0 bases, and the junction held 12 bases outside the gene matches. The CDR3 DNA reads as TGCAGTGCTCATACGAGAACTAGCGGGGCGAACCAAGAGACCCAGTACTTC. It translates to CSAHTRTSGANQETQYF.

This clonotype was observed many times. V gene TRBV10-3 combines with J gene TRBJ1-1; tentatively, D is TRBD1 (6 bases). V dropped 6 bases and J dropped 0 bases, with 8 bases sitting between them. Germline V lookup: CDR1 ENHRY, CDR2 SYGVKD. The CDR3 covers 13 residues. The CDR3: CAIRDSMNTEAFF. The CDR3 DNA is TGTGCCATCAGGGACAGCATGAACACTGAAGCTTTCTTT.

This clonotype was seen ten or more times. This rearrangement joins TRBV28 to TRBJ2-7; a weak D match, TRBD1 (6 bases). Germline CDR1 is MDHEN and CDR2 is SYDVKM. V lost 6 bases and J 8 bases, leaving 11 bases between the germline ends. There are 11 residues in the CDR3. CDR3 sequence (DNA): TGTGCCAGCAGCTGGGGGCAGCAGCAGTACTTC. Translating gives CASSWGQQQYF.

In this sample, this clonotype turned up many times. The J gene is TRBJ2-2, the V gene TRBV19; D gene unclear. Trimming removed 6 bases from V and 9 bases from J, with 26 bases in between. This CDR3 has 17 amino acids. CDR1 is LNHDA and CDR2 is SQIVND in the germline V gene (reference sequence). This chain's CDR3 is CASRPTLETPPQRELFF. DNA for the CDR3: TGTGCCAGTAGGCCAACTCTCGAGACTCCTCCCCAAAGGGAGCTGTTTTTT. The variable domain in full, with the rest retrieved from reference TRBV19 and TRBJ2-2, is DGGITQSPKYLFRKEGQNVTLSCEQNLNHDAMYWYRQDPGQGLRLIYYSQIVNDFQKGDIAEGYSVSREKKESFPLTVTSAQKNPTAFYLCASRPTLETPPQRELFFGEGSRLTVL.

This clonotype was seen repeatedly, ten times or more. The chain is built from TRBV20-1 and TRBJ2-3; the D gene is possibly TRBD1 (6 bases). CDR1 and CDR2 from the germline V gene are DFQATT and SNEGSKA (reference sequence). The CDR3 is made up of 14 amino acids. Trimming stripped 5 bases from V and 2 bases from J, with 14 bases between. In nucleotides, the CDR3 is TGCAGTGCTCCTTACCGGGACACCACAGATACGCAGTATTTT. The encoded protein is CSAPYRDTTDTQYF.

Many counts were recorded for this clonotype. Here the CDR3 DNA reads TGTGCCAGCAGCTTAGGTAGCGGGGGGGCTGTAGATACGCAGTATTTT. Amino acid sequence: CASSLGSGGAVDTQYF. The chain uses TRBV7-8 and TRBJ2-3, with 11 positions matching TRBD2. This CDR3 contains 16 residues. V was clipped by 1 base and J by 5 bases; unmatched bases: 5. Germline CDR1 reads SGHVS; CDR2 reads FQNEAQ.

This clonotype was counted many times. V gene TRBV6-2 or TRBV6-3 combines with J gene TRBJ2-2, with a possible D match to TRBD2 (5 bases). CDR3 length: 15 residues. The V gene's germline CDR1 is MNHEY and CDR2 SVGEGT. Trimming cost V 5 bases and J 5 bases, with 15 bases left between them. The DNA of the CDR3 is TGTGCCAGCAGTAGGTCCACGAGGGAAACCGGGGAGCTGTTTTTT. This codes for CASSRSTRETGELFF.

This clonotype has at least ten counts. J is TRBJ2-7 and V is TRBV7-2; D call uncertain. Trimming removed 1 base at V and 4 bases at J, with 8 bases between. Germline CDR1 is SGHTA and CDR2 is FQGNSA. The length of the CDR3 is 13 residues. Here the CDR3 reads CASSLVLGYEQYF. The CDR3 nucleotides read TGTGCCAGCAGCTTAGTACTGGGGTACGAGCAGTACTTC.

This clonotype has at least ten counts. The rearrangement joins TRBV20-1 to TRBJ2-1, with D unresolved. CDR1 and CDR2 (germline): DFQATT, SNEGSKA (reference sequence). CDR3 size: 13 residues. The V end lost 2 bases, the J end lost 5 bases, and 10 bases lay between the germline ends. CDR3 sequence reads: CSARNPNNNEQFF. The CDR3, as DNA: TGCAGTGCTAGAAATCCTAACAACAATGAGCAGTTCTTC.

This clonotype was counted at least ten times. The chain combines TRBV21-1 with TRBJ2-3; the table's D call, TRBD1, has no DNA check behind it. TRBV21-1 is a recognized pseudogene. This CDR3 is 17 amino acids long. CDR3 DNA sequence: TGTGCCAGCACCCCGGGACAGGGTCGTTGGAGCACAGATACGCAGTATTTT. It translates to CASTPGQGRWSTDTQYF.

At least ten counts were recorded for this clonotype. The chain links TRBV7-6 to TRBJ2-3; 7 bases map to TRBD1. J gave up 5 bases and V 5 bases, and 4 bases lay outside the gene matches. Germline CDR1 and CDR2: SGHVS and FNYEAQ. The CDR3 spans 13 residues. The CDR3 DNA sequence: TGTGCCAGCAGCGCGAGGGGGCTAGATACGCAGTATTTT. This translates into CASSARGLDTQYF.

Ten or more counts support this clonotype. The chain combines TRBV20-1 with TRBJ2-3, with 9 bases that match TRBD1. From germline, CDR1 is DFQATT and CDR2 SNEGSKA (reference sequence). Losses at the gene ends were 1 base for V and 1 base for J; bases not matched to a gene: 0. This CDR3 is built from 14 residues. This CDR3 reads CSARGTGGTDTQYF. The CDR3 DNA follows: TGCAGTGCTAGAGGGACAGGGGGCACAGATACGCAGTATTTT.

CDR3 bases: TGTGCCAGCAGCTTTTACGGGGGAGAAGAGACCCAGTACTTC. It yields the protein CASSFYGGEETQYF. The genes are TRBV7-7 and TRBJ2-5; TRBD2 is a possible D gene (6 bases). Germline lookup yields CDR1 SSHAT and CDR2 FNYEAQ (reference sequence). Trimming removed 3 bases at V and 3 bases at J, with 11 bases between. The CDR3 is 14 residues long.

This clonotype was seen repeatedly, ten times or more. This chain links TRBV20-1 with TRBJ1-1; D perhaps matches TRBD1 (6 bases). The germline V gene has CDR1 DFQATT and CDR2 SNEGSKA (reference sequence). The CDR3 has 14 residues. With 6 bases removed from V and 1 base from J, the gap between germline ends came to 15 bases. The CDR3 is CSAGLQGPNTEAFF. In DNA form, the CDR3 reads TGCAGTGCCGGGCTACAGGGCCCGAACACTGAAGCTTTCTTT.

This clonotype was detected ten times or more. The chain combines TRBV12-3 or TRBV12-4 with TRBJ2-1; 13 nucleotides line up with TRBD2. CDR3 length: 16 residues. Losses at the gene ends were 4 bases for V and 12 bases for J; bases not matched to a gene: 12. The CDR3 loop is CASSSMTSGRPMRQFF. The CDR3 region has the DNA TGTGCCAGCAGTTCGATGACTAGCGGGAGGCCCATGCGGCAGTTCTTC.